The entry below gives a single T cell receptor (beta chain) sequence along with its context. The target antigen is unknown. PCR involved 60 Vbeta and 13 Jbeta primers. Using immunoSEQ multiplex PCR, the repertoire was profiled, and TCRdb retains in-frame clones only, with some absent. The sample has roughly 100,000 clones; roughly 63% are singletons. Between the trimmed V and J ends, which lost 2 bases and 5 bases, there was a span of 12 bases. The CDR3 extends over 13 amino acids. The germline CDR1 and CDR2 sequences are GTSNPN and SVGIG (reference sequence). The sample belongs to a study of cytomegalovirus exposure and HLA in healthy donors. Study conclusions and caveats: From TCR beta sequences, most subjects' HLA-A and HLA-B alleles were reportedly predicted accurately. A later analysis reportedly found fewer N-insertions in an Asian-associated ancestry cluster than the approximately 660-donor mean.

The chain couples TRBV30 to TRBJ1-1; tentatively, D is TRBD1 (6 bases). The sample was PBMCs. This sequence was found in a woman aged 50 to 60 in good health and CMV-seropositive. The DNA of the CDR3 is TGTGCCTGGAGTAGAGGGGGTATGACTGAAGCTTTCTTT. Protein product: CAWSRGGMTEAFF.